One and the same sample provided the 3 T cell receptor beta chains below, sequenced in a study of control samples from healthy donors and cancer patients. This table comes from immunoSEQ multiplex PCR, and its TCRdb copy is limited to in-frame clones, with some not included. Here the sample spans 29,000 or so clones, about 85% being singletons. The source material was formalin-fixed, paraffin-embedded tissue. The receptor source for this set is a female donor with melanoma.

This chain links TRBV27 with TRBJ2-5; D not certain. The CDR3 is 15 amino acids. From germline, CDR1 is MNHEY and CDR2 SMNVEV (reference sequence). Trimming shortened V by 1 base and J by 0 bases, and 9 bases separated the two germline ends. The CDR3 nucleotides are TGTGCCAGCAGTTTATTCGGCACCAACCAAGAGACCCAGTACTTC. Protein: CASSLFGTNQETQYF.

CDR3 region: CASSFSLPAAEAFF. DNA of the CDR3: TGTGCCAGCAGTTTTTCCCTCCCGGCCGCTGAAGCTTTCTTT. The chain couples TRBV2 to TRBJ1-1; D gene uncertain. V lost 5 bases, J lost 6 bases, and 16 bases lay in between. Germline V lookup: CDR1 SNHLY, CDR2 FYNNEI. The CDR3 spans 14 residues.

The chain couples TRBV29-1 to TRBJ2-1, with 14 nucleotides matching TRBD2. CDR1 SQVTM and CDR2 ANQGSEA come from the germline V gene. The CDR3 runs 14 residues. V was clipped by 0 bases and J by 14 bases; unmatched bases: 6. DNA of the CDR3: TGCAGCGTTGAAGACCCGACTAGCGGGAGGGCCGAGTTCTTC. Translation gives CSVEDPTSGRAEFF.